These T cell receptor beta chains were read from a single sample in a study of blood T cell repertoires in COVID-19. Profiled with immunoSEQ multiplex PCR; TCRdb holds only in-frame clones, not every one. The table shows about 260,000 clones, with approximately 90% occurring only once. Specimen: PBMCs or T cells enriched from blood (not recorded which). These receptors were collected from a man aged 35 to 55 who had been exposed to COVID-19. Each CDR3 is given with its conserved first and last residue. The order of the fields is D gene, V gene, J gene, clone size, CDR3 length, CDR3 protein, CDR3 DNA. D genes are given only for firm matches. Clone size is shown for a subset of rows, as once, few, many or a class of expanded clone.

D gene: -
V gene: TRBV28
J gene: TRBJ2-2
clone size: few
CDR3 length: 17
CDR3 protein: CASSLNRQGPYTGELFF
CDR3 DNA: TGTGCCAGCAGTTTAAATAGGCAGGGGCCCTACACCGGGGAGCTGTTTTTT

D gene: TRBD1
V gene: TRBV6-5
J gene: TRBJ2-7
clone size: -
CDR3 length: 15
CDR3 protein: CASSLKPGQGVEQYF
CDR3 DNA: TGTGCCAGCAGTTTAAAACCGGGACAGGGGGTCGAGCAGTACTTC

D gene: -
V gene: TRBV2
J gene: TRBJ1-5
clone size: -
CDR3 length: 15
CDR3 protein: CASSEAGGDLWPQHF
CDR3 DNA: TGTGCCAGCAGTGAAGCAGGAGGCGACCTTTGGCCCCAGCATTTT

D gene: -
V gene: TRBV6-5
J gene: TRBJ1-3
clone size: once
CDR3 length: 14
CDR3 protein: CASRTGRAGNTIYF
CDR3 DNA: TGTGCCAGCAGAACAGGGAGGGCTGGAAACACCATATATTTT

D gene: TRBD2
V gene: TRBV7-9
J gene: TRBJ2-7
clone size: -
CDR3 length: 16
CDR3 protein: CASSSRASGRAYEQYF
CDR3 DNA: TGTGCCAGCAGCTCAAGGGCTAGCGGGAGGGCCTACGAGCAGTACTTC

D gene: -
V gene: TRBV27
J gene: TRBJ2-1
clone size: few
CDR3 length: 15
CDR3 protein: CASSERVSSYNEQFF
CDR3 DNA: TGTGCCAGCAGTGAGCGGGTTAGCTCCTACAATGAGCAGTTCTTC

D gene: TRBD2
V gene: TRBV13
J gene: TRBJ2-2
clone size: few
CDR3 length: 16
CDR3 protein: CASARLAGTRSGELFF
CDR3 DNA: TGTGCCAGCGCTCGCCTAGCGGGAACCAGATCCGGGGAGCTGTTTTTT

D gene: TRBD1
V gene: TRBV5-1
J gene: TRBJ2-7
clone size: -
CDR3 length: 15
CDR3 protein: CASSLAGQGVDEQYF
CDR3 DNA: TGCGCCAGCAGCTTGGCCGGACAGGGTGTGGACGAGCAGTACTTC

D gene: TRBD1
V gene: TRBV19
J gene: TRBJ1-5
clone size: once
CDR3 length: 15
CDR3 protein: CASSTGQGSNQPQHF
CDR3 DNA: TGTGCCAGTAGTACCGGACAGGGTAGCAATCAGCCCCAGCATTTT

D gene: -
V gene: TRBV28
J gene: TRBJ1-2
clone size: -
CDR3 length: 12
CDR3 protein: CASTGTNYGYTF
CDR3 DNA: TGTGCCAGCACAGGTACTAACTATGGCTACACCTTC

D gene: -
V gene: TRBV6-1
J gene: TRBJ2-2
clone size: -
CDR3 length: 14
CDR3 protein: CASSELVYTGELFF
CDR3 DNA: TGTGCCAGCAGTGAACTCGTATACACCGGGGAGCTGTTTTTT

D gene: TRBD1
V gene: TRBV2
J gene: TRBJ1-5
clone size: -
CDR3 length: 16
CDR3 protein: CASNFDRGVSNQPQHF
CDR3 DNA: TGTGCCAGCAACTTTGACAGGGGGGTAAGCAATCAGCCCCAGCATTTT

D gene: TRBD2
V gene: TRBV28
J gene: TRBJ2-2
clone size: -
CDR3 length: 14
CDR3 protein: CASSKREGTGELFF
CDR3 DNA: TGTGCCAGCAGTAAGCGGGAGGGCACCGGGGAGCTGTTTTTT

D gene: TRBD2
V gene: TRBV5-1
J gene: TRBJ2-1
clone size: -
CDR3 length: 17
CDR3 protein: CASSFYHAGVENNEQFF
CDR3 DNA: TGCGCCAGCAGCTTTTACCATGCGGGGGTGGAGAACAATGAGCAGTTCTTC

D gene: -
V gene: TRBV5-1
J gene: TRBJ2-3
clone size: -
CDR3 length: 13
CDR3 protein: CASSWEATDTQYF
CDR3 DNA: TGCGCCAGCAGCTGGGAGGCCACAGATACGCAGTATTTT

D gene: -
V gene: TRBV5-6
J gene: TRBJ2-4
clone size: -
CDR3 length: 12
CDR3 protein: CASSSGVGIQYF
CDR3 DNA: TGTGCCAGCAGCTCGGGGGTTGGCATTCAGTACTTC

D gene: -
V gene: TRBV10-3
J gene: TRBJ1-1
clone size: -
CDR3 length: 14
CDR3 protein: CAISEQQQNTEAFF
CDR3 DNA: TGTGCCATCAGTGAGCAACAACAGAACACTGAAGCTTTCTTT

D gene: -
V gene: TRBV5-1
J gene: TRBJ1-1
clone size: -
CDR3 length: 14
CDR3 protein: CASSLADRNTEAFF
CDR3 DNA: TGCGCCAGCAGCTTGGCAGATCGGAACACTGAAGCTTTCTTT

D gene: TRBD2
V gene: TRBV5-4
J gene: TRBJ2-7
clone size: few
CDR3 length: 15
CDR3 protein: CASSLSLAGNYEQYF
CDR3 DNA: TGTGCCAGCAGCTTGAGCCTAGCGGGAAACTACGAGCAGTACTTC

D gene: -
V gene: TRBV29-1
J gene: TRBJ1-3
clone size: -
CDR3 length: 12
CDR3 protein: CSVFQAGNTIYF
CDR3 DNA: TGCAGCGTCTTCCAGGCCGGAAACACCATATATTTT

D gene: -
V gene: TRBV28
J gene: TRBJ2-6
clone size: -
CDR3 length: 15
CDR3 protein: CASSSGEAGANVLTF
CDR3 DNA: TGTGCCAGCAGTTCCGGGGAAGCTGGGGCCAACGTCCTGACTTTC

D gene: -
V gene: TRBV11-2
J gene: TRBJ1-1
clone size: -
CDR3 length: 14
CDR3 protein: CASSLDFATAEAFF
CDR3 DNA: TGTGCCAGCAGCTTAGATTTTGCGACAGCTGAAGCTTTCTTT

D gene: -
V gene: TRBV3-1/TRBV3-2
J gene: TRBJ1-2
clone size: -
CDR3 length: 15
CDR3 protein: CASSPRDGGNGGYTF
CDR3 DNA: TGTGCCAGCAGCCCACGGGACGGGGGAAATGGCGGCTACACCTTC